The T cell receptor beta chain described here comes from a study of technical replicates of blood from several donors listed by TCRdb under 2017. Deletion took 1 base off V and 6 bases off J, with a span of 21 bases between the germline ends. The CDR3 measures 17 amino acids from cysteine to phenylalanine. The only DNA kept is the CDR3, 51 bases in frame from the first base. CDR1 and CDR2 (MDHEN, SYDVKM) derive from the germline V gene. The library relied on the immunoSEQ multiplex PCR assay. TCRdb limited this immuneACCESS table to in-frame rearrangements with V and J called. A share of clones is missing; checked studies link under half to unresolved V genes, and the rest is unexplained. The sample contains tens of thousands of clones, about 96% of them found a single time. 0.2% to 0.25% of the sample rests with the top ten. As to this clone: No cognate antigen has been identified for it. Qualities for individual bases were not recorded, and no much larger clone is one base off.

The TCR was taken from a human donor in good health. The sequenced sample consisted of T cells isolated from PBMCs. The V and J segments used are TRBV28 and TRBJ1-2, with a tentative D gene TRBD1 over 5 matching bases. Here the CDR3 is given as CASSLFQVVAGRNGYTF. The sequenced DNA: TGTGCCAGCAGTTTATTTCAGGTAGTGGCAGGGCGAAATGGCTACACCTTC.